Included here is one T cell receptor beta chain sequence, with context. Measured with immunoSEQ multiplex PCR; TCRdb has only the in-frame clones, and not every one. The data contain about 120,000 clones, about nine tenths of them singletons. This entry comes from a study of blood T cell repertoires in COVID-19. Whole-study context: Acute and convalescent COVID-19 samples came from the United States, Italy and Spain. PBMCs, B-cell-depleted T cells, or T cells provided the cDNA or gDNA that made up the material.

The junction had 7 bases not matched to a gene; V was cut back by 5 bases and J by 0 bases. Germline CDR1 MNHEY, CDR2 SVGAGI. This CDR3 comprises 15 residues. This chain connects TRBV6-5 to TRBJ2-7; 7 nucleotides line up with TRBD1. This sequence originates from a woman in her seventies with acute or convalescent COVID-19. The specimen was peripheral blood. The CDR3 bases are TGTGCCAGCAGTACGGCAGGGACAGTCTCCTACGAGCAGTACTTC. Protein: CASSTAGTVSYEQYF.